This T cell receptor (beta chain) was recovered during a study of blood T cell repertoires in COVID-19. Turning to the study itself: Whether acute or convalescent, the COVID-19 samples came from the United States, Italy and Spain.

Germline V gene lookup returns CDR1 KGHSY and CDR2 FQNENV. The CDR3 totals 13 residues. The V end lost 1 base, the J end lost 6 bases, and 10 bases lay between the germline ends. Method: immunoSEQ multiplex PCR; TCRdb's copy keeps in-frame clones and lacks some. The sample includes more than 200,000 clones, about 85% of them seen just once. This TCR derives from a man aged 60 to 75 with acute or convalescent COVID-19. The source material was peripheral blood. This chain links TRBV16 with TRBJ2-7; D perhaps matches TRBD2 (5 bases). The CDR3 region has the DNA TGTGCCAGCAGCCAATGGAGGACCTCCGAGCAGTACTTC. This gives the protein CASSQWRTSEQYF.